This T cell receptor (beta chain) was recovered during a study of T-cell memory formation after mild COVID-19. Study-wide results and caveats: Clones that got smaller from day 15 to 85 had even CD4/CD8, while clones growing later tipped toward CD4+.

This clonotype was observed a handful of times. Its antigen is not identified. V shed 3 bases and J shed 0 bases, with 12 bases lying between them. Germline V CDR1 and CDR2: MNHNS, SASEGT. The length of the CDR3 is 15 residues. TCRdb reanalysed the 5' RACE reads using MiXCR and keeps one entry per CDR3 protein. Among about 420,000 distinct CDR3 sequences listed, under 25% were seen once. The chain uses TRBV6-1 and TRBJ2-7; D remains ambiguous. What was sequenced was PBMCs or a T cell subset sorted from them (not recorded which). The clonotype was recovered from an adult woman who had mild COVID-19 (a few samples of this study predate the infection). Cell type and time point are not known. The CDR3 sequence: CASSERNGGSYEQYF. The CDR3 nucleotides read TGTGCCAGCAGTGAGCGTAACGGCGGCTCCTACGAGCAGTACTTC.